One and the same sample provided the 30 T cell receptor beta chains below, sequenced in a study of beta chain features in type 1 diabetes. Study-wide results and caveats: Shortening that was moderate but significant affected the TCRB CDR3s of Type 1 diabetes patients in all four CD4+ subsets.

The antigens of these receptors remain unknown. What was sequenced were expressed TCRB transcripts, since all of the isolated RNA had been reverse transcribed. TCRdb keeps only in-frame clones here, not all; method: immunoSEQ multiplex PCR. The table includes about 240,000 clones, roughly 14% detected once. Sequencing was done on a sample of naive CD4+ T cells from blood. The receptor set was obtained from a man aged 25-45 years with type 1 diabetes.

J is TRBJ1-6 and V is TRBV7-2; D uncertain. There are 16 residues in the CDR3. Trimming cost V 3 bases and J 0 bases, with 9 bases left between them. Looked up from germline, CDR1 is SGHTA and CDR2 is FQGNSA. CDR3 loop: CASSFSSLSYNSPLHF. DNA for the CDR3: TGTGCCAGCAGCTTTTCGAGTCTCTCCTATAATTCACCCCTCCACTTT.

The chain couples TRBV30 to TRBJ2-7, with 7 bases fitting TRBD2. Germline values: CDR1 GTSNPN, CDR2 SVGIG (reference sequence). The J segment lost 4 bases and the V segment lost 0 bases, leaving 9 bases of the junction unmatched. CDR3 length: 15 amino acids. The CDR3 protein is CAWSVSGAPYYEQYF. The DNA for the CDR3 is TGTGCCTGGAGTGTAAGCGGGGCGCCCTATTACGAGCAGTACTTC.

This clone was seen only a few times. The chain has TRBV5-1 and TRBJ2-7, with TRBD1 matching over 9 bases. The CDR3 extends over 13 amino acids. Trimming removed 0 bases from V and 5 bases from J; junction bases left unmatched: 0. Germline V gene data show CDR1 as SGHRS and CDR2 as YFSETQ. This CDR3 is CASSLGQGDEQYF. CDR3 nucleotide sequence: TGCGCCAGCAGCTTGGGACAGGGGGACGAGCAGTACTTC.

The sample holds a few counts of this clone. V gene TRBV6-6 combines with J gene TRBJ2-3; D gene unclear. Germline V gene data show CDR1 as MNHNY and CDR2 as SVGAGI (reference sequence). This CDR3 comprises 11 residues. Between the trimmed V and J ends, which lost 6 bases and 6 bases, there was a span of 7 bases. The CDR3 spells CASSQRDTQYF. CDR3 DNA sequence: TGTGCCAGCAGCCAGAGGGATACGCAGTATTTT.

The V call is TRBV7-6, the J call TRBJ2-3; 9 bases are shared with TRBD2. The trim removed 0 bases at V and 5 bases at J, leaving 9 bases unmatched. This CDR3 is 17 amino acids long. CDR1 and CDR2 from the germline V gene are SGHVS and FNYEAQ. The CDR3 DNA is TGTGCCAGCAGCTTAGCGTCGGCGGGAGGGCCATTAGATACGCAGTATTTT. Translating it yields CASSLASAGGPLDTQYF.

The chain couples TRBV30 to TRBJ2-1; TRBD2 agrees at 12 bases. Germline V gives CDR1 GTSNPN, CDR2 SVGIG (reference sequence). This CDR3 has 12 amino acids. Germline trimming cut 8 bases from V and 4 bases from J; bases unmatched to any gene: 0. The CDR3 loop is CALAGGYNEQFF. The CDR3 DNA reads as TGTGCCCTAGCGGGAGGGTACAATGAGCAGTTCTTC.

The V call is TRBV19, the J call TRBJ1-1; no definite D call. V lost 1 base and J 13 bases, leaving 16 bases between the germline ends. This CDR3 is 13 amino acids long. The V gene's germline CDR1 is LNHDA and CDR2 SQIVND (reference sequence). The DNA of the CDR3 is TGTGCCAGTAGTATAGTGGGGAGGCAAGCGGGTTTCTTT. This encodes CASSIVGRQAGFF.

The V and J genes are TRBV18 and TRBJ1-2, with D possibly matching TRBD1 (6 bases). The CDR3 runs 13 residues. From germline, CDR1 is KGHSH and CDR2 LQKENI. Trimming removed 5 bases from V and 5 bases from J, with 12 bases in between. CDR3 sequence: CASSTDRKYGYTF. Here the CDR3 DNA reads TGTGCCAGCTCAACCGACAGGAAGTATGGCTACACCTTC.

As concerns this clone: This specimen includes other DNA sequences encoding the same CDR3. V is TRBV18 and J is TRBJ2-1; TRBD2 matches at 10 bases. CDR3 length: 15 amino acids. The germline V gene encodes CDR1 KGHSH and CDR2 LQKENI. J was trimmed by 4 bases and V by 3 bases; bases with no gene match: 3. CDR3 DNA: TGTGCCAGCTCACCTCTAGCGGGGGAGTACAATGAGCAGTTCTTC. Its translation: CASSPLAGEYNEQFF.

This chain links TRBV4-2 with TRBJ2-1; 8 nucleotides agree with TRBD2. Germline trimming cut 0 bases from V and 8 bases from J; bases unmatched to any gene: 0. Germline CDR1 is LGHNA and CDR2 is YNFKEQ. The CDR3 is 13 amino acids. The CDR3 DNA sequence: TGTGCCAGCAGCCAAGATAGCGGGGATGAGCAGTTCTTC. It specifies CASSQDSGDEQFF.

The gene calls are TRBV2 and TRBJ1-1; D perhaps matches TRBD1 (5 bases). Trimming cost V 11 bases and J 4 bases, with 14 bases left between them. CDR1 is SNHLY, CDR2 FYNNEI, per germline. The CDR3 sequence is 12 residues long. The CDR3 DNA reads as TGTGCCTTCCCGGGACTCATCACTGAAGCTTTCTTT. Protein: CAFPGLITEAFF.

This clone came up a few times. The chain combines TRBV6-1 with TRBJ2-7; no reliable D call. The V gene's germline CDR1 is MNHNS and CDR2 SASEGT. CDR3 length: 15 amino acids. V was cut by 3 bases and J by 6 bases, with 18 bases left in between. The CDR3 reads CASSDSLVEYREQYF. The CDR3 DNA sequence: TGTGCCAGCAGTGATTCGCTCGTGGAGTATCGCGAGCAGTACTTC.

The rearrangement links TRBV5-1 to TRBJ2-7; tentative D call: TRBD1 (5 bases). Germline lookup yields CDR1 SGHRS and CDR2 YFSETQ. The CDR3 consists of 15 residues. V was trimmed by 2 bases and J by 1 base, leaving 13 bases between them. CDR3 loop: CASSFNGASSYEQYF. CDR3 sequence (DNA): TGCGCCAGCAGCTTTAATGGGGCATCATCCTACGAGCAGTACTTC.

This chain joins TRBV30 and TRBJ2-2; D perhaps matches TRBD2 (7 bases). The CDR3 is 14 residues long. Germline CDR1 GTSNPN, CDR2 SVGIG (reference sequence). The germline V and J ends were trimmed by 0 bases and 6 bases, with 11 bases remaining between them. The DNA of the CDR3 is TGTGCCTGGAGTGTTCTAGGGGGGGCCGGGGAGCTGTTTTTT. Translating it yields CAWSVLGGAGELFF.

This clone was seen more than once but under ten times. The chain is built from TRBV30 and TRBJ2-1; the match to TRBD2 covers 9 bases. V was clipped by 1 base and J by 4 bases; unmatched bases: 5. CDR3 length equals 15 residues. The germline CDR1 and CDR2 sequences are GTSNPN and SVGIG (reference sequence). The CDR3 DNA follows: TGTGCCTGGAGTGCCCTAGCGGGGTCTTACAATGAGCAGTTCTTC. Its translation is CAWSALAGSYNEQFF.

The rearrangement uses TRBV5-6 and TRBJ1-5; D may be TRBD1 (5 bases). The V gene lost 2 bases and the J gene lost 3 bases, with 12 bases spanning the gap. CDR1 is SGHDT and CDR2 is YYEEEE in the germline V gene. The CDR3 is made up of 15 amino acids. This chain's CDR3 is CASSFTGVNNQPQHF. The CDR3 DNA follows: TGTGCCAGCAGCTTTACAGGAGTCAACAATCAGCCCCAGCATTTT. Variable domain in full (rest from reference TRBV5-6 and TRBJ1-5): DAGVTQSPTHLIKTRGQQVTLRCSPKSGHDTVSWYQQALGQGPQFIFQYYEEEERQRGNFPDRFSGHQFPNYSSELNVNALLLGDSALYLCASSFTGVNNQPQHFGDGTRLSIL.

This chain joins TRBV10-3 and TRBJ1-2; 7 nucleotides line up with TRBD1. Losses at the gene ends were 3 bases for V and 0 bases for J; bases not matched to a gene: 4. This CDR3 has 15 amino acids. Germline CDR1 ENHRY, CDR2 SYGVKD. CDR3 coding DNA: TGTGCCATCAGTGAAGCCGGGACAGCTAACTATGGCTACACCTTC. This translates into CAISEAGTANYGYTF.

This clone came up a few times. This chain uses TRBV9 with TRBJ2-1; D unclear. CDR1 SGDLS and CDR2 YYNGEE come from the germline V gene. With 6 bases removed from V and 0 bases from J, the gap between germline ends came to 10 bases. The CDR3 covers 14 residues. CDR3 sequence (DNA): TGTGCCAGCAACATGGGCCTCTCCTACAATGAGCAGTTCTTC. Encoded protein: CASNMGLSYNEQFF.

This clone was counted a few times. This rearrangement joins TRBV15 to TRBJ2-2, with D unclear. Germline CDR1 LNHNV, CDR2 YYDKDF (reference sequence). Trimming left V 0 bases short and J 5 bases short, with 4 bases between. The CDR3 covers 13 residues. The CDR3 protein is CATSRDITGELFF. The CDR3 region has the DNA TGTGCCACCAGCAGAGATATAACCGGGGAGCTGTTTTTT.

This chain uses TRBV9 with TRBJ1-2, with D maybe TRBD1 (5 bases). There are 13 residues in the CDR3. The germline CDR1 and CDR2 sequences are SGDLS and YYNGEE. With 0 bases removed from V and 7 bases from J, the gap between germline ends came to 10 bases. CDR3 in DNA: TGTGCCAGCAGCGTAGCTGTCAGGGTTGGCTACACCTTC. Encoded protein: CASSVAVRVGYTF.

Here the CDR3 reads CASSLTGEKLFF. DNA of the CDR3: TGCGCCAGCAGCCTTACTGGTGAAAAACTGTTTTTT. This chain uses TRBV23-1 with TRBJ1-4; D is unclear. TRBV23-1 is classed as an ORF, of uncertain function. V dropped 6 bases and J dropped 7 bases, with 9 bases sitting between them. CDR3 length: 12 amino acids.

V usage is TRBV6-5 and J usage is TRBJ2-5; D is possibly TRBD1 (5 bases). CDR3 length: 15 residues. V lost 0 bases to trimming and J lost 5 bases, with 13 bases between them. Looked up from germline, CDR1 is MNHEY and CDR2 is SVGAGI. The CDR3 DNA is TGTGCCAGCAGTTACTCGGGTGGGGCCGGGGAGACCCAGTACTTC. This encodes CASSYSGGAGETQYF.

The chain uses TRBV5-4 and TRBJ1-2, with TRBD1 matching 7 bases. The trim removed 5 bases at V and 0 bases at J, leaving 4 bases unmatched. Per germline, CDR1 SGHNT and CDR2 YYREEE (reference sequence). CDR3 length equals 14 residues. The CDR3 reads CASRAGGSNYGYTF. The CDR3 DNA follows: TGTGCCAGCAGGGCAGGGGGATCTAACTATGGCTACACCTTC.

The chain employs TRBV10-3 and TRBJ2-1, with D unresolved. CDR1 and CDR2 from the germline V gene are ENHRY and SYGVKD. V was clipped by 2 bases and J by 15 bases, with 14 bases between them. The CDR3 is made up of 12 amino acids. The CDR3: CAISESQRGGFF. The CDR3 bases are TGTGCCATCAGTGAGAGTCAGCGCGGTGGGTTCTTC.

Remarks on this clone: The sample contains more than one DNA sequence encoding this CDR3. V is TRBV29-1 and J is TRBJ1-1, with 7 bases fitting TRBD1. Germline CDR1 SQVTM, CDR2 ANQGSEA. V gave up 2 bases and J gave up 5 bases; unmatched junction bases: 2. This CDR3 has 12 amino acids. Written as DNA, the CDR3 is TGCAGCGTTGAACAGGGGGGTACTGAAGCTTTCTTT. The encoded protein is CSVEQGGTEAFF.

This clone was picked up a small number of times. The chain joins TRBV18 to TRBJ2-3, with 9 bases fitting TRBD2. The CDR3 has 17 amino acids. V was pared by 2 bases and J by 4 bases, with 10 bases of the junction left unmatched. CDR1 KGHSH and CDR2 LQKENI come from the germline V gene. The CDR3 DNA is TGTGCCAGCTCACCATTTTCTGCGGGGGGGCGCGCAGATACGCAGTATTTT. Its protein is CASSPFSAGGRADTQYF.

J is TRBJ2-7 and V is TRBV27; D call uncertain. The CDR3 spans 10 residues. CDR1 is MNHEY and CDR2 is SMNVEV in the germline V gene (reference sequence). V lost 4 bases and J 7 bases, leaving 5 bases between the germline ends. CDR3 sequence: CASSSIEQYF. The CDR3 bases are TGTGCCAGCAGTTCTATTGAGCAGTACTTC.

This clone showed up just a few times. CDR3 loop: CASRPGTGREDTEAFF. CDR3 DNA: TGTGCCAGCAGACCCGGGACAGGGAGGGAAGACACTGAAGCTTTCTTT. This sequence joins TRBV11-1 and TRBJ1-1; 9 bases line up with TRBD1. Per the germline V gene, CDR1 is SGHAT and CDR2 is FQDESV (reference sequence). The CDR3 extends over 16 amino acids. The V gene end was trimmed by 6 bases and the J gene end by 3 bases; junction bases not matched to a gene: 11.

The chain links TRBV7-2 to TRBJ2-1; D is perhaps TRBD2 (5 bases). Trimming stripped 0 bases from V and 10 bases from J, with 10 bases between. Germline-derived CDR1 and CDR2 are SGHTA and FQGNSA. The CDR3 extends over 13 amino acids. The CDR3, as DNA: TGTGCCAGCAGCTTAGCGCGCCAGCGGGAGCAGTTCTTC. Its translation is CASSLARQREQFF.

This clone has a handful of counts. This rearrangement joins TRBV28 to TRBJ2-7, with D perhaps matching TRBD2 (5 bases). CDR3 length equals 14 residues. Germline V gives CDR1 MDHEN, CDR2 SYDVKM. Trimming shortened V by 2 bases and J by 4 bases, and 12 bases separated the two germline ends. In nucleotides, the CDR3 is TGTGCCAGCAGTTTACCGCCCGGAGGATACGAGCAGTACTTC. This sequence encodes CASSLPPGGYEQYF. Looking up the rest from reference TRBV28 and TRBJ2-7 gives the full variable domain: DVKVTQSSRYLVKRTGEKVFLECVQDMDHENMFWYRQDPGLGLRLIYFSYDVKMKEKGDIPEGYSVSREKKERFSLILESASTNQTSMYLCASSLPPGGYEQYFGPGTRLTVT.